The table lists the clone carrying this T cell receptor (beta chain) with a few counts. Because the CDR3's place on the DNA is in doubt, the DNA is left out and the CDR3 is given as listed by TCRdb. This sample is part of a study of beta chain features in type 1 diabetes. As every portion of the isolated RNA was reverse transcribed, the sequencing read expressed TCRB transcripts. Libraries were prepared by immunoSEQ multiplex PCR; TCRdb keeps only in-frame clonotypes and omits some of them. The profile covers roughly 150,000 clones, with approximately 8.1% appearing a single time and 0.65% taken by the ten largest. Cells sorted by CD45RO/CCR7/CD25/CD127/CD95/CD27 comprised CD4+ naive, central memory, regulatory and stem cell-like memory cells. The CDR3 is 14 residues long, ends included.

Sequencing was performed on central memory CD4+ T cells from blood. The TCR originated in a man between 18 and 35 years old in good health. The chain is built from TRBV23-1 and TRBJ1-4. TRBV23-1 has ORF status, its function being uncertain. The CDR3 protein is CASSQSQGGKNCFF.